The TCR beta chain described here comes from a study of shared clonotypes between healthy human individuals. For the study at large: Participating donors consisted of two women and three men aged 18 to 49. CD4 naive and memory got three plates each, CD8 naive two, CD8 memory one.

Overall study findings and caveats: The sampled material consisted only of blood, and tissue repertoires are likely to differ. Non-shared clonotypes displayed generation probabilities falling below those of clonotypes present in all four donors.

Germline-derived CDR1 and CDR2 are SGHNT and YYREEE (reference sequence). This CDR3 contains 13 residues. Trimming shortened V by 6 bases and J by 1 base, and 9 bases separated the two germline ends. Naive CD8 cells, CD45RO-negative and positively selected for CCR7, excluded terminally differentiated effector memory CD45RA+ cells. TCRdb keeps only in-frame clones here, not all; method: immunoSEQ multiplex PCR. The sample carries approximately 600,000 clones, approximately 95% recorded once. This clone has only one observation. Its antigen is currently unknown. The rearrangement links TRBV5-4 to TRBJ2-3; D not certain. Sequencing was performed on naive CD8+ T cells sorted from blood. This receptor was identified in a woman in her 30s in good health. In DNA form, the CDR3 reads TGTGCCAGCAAGCAGTTCGGCACAGATACGCAGTATTTT. It encodes CASKQFGTDTQYF.